This T cell receptor beta chain is from a study of T cells after yellow fever vaccination (dated by TCRdb to the late 2010s). A note on the overall study: The SMART-Seq v4 Ultra Low Input RNA kit was used to prepare libraries from fractions with low cell numbers. Bulk TCR alpha and beta repertoires were sequenced longitudinally to track T-cell clones before and after primary and booster YFV17D yellow fever vaccination. The cohort comprised two healthy male donors, one aged 18 to 30 and one aged 30 to 39 years. Blood was collected at multiple timepoints before and after primary and secondary immunization, and bulk PBMC replicates and cell subsets were isolated.

This clonotype was seen a handful of times. Its specific antigen is unknown. Nothing much larger sits one base from this clone, and base qualities are not available. Results the study describes overall, beyond this receptor: A small share of clonotypes occurred in both CD4 and CD8 compartments, likely arising from convergent recombination. The study included only two donors, which limits how far the findings can be generalized. Most clones expanded after primary vaccination were re-detected after the booster (around 96% of CD4 and 80% to 90% of CD8), suggesting broad memory maintenance. Because abundant contaminating clonotypes from the bulk population could be contained in FACS-sorted repertoires, computational filtering was required. Compared with the primary T-cell response, the secondary T-cell response was faster but weaker, reaching its peak on day 5 rather than on day 15.

V is pared back by 4 bases and J by 6 bases, with 18 bases lying between the germline termini. From the germline V gene, CDR1 is MNHNS and CDR2 is SASEGT. The CDR3 spans 15 residues, from the cysteine through the phenylalanine. Only the CDR3 DNA is retained, 45 bases long and in frame from the first base. This sample's treatment or condition label indicates: live attenuated yellow fever vaccine strain. PBMCs were isolated from peripheral blood using a standard Ficoll-Paque protocol. CD4 and CD8 T-cell fractions were isolated with Dynabeads CD4 and CD8 positive selection kits. TriZol was used to extract RNA from bulk PBMCs, CD4 and CD8 fractions, and dextramer-positive and dextramer-negative fractions. The sequencing machine was an Illumina NovaSeq 6000. TCR cDNA was synthesized by 5'RACE template switching, which introduced a universal primer site and unique molecular identifiers. Priming of cDNA synthesis was performed from both the TCR alpha and TCR beta constant segments. Library amplification used two PCR steps, and the second PCR step added sample barcodes and sequencing adapters. Sequencing of libraries was done on Illumina HiSeq 2500 (2x100 bp) or NovaSeq (2x150 bp). Concerning the study's data processing: MIGEC handled demultiplexing of reads and collapsing into UMI consensus sequences, while MiXCR performed V(D)J alignment. Using edgeR on replicate PBMC samples, clonotypes were called vaccine-responding if FDR was below 0.01 and the log2 fold change was above 5 up to day 15. Each bulk clonotype received a CD4 or CD8 identity based on whether the sequenced CD4 or CD8 repertoire contained that clonotype at higher abundance. TCRdb took the public reads, trimmed them with fastp at Q25, ran MiXCR for clone calling and kept in-frame beta chains. When rows share a CDR3 protein, they turn into one entry using the most common DNA and genes. The V and J calls here are based on TCRdb, not the publication. The sample table shows about 320,000 distinct CDR3 sequences, and 9.5% to 12% are seen once. In total, the top ten clones hold approximately 3.3% of the sample.

The specimen comprised CD4+ T cells sorted from PBMCs, sampled 45 days after the yellow fever booster vaccination. The TCR comes from a man younger than 30 who received the YFV17D yellow fever vaccine. The rearranged segments are TRBV6-1 and TRBJ1-1, with TRBD1 tentatively as D gene (6 bases match). The encoded CDR3 is CASSVGRGSGAEAFF. The DNA sequence is as follows: TGTGCCAGCAGTGTCGGCAGGGGTTCTGGCGCTGAAGCTTTCTTT.